The next 3 T cell receptor beta chains were all read from a single sample in a study of CD8 T cells in Susac syndrome. The authors reverse transcribed roughly 0.5 to 1 ug RNA with random hexamers. Using its own MiXCR run on the immunoSEQ multiplex PCR reads, TCRdb lists one record per CDR3 protein. The sample includes some 96,000 distinct CDR3 sequences, 95% of them seen just once. Sequencing used CD8+ T cells from PBMCs. These TCRs come from a human donor with Susac syndrome.

The rearrangement links TRBV18 to TRBJ2-1; the match to TRBD2 covers 10 bases. The V gene end was trimmed by 2 bases and the J gene end by 3 bases; junction bases not matched to a gene: 10. Germline V CDR1 and CDR2: KGHSH, LQKENI. The CDR3 has 18 residues. CDR3 DNA: TGTGCCAGCTCACCAGACCCCCTAGCGGGGGCCCACTACAATGAGCAGTTCTTC. It yields the protein CASSPDPLAGAHYNEQFF.

The V and J genes are TRBV2 and TRBJ2-1; 8 nucleotides line up with TRBD2. Germline V gives CDR1 SNHLY, CDR2 FYNNEI. The CDR3 has 13 amino acids. With 6 bases clipped from V and 8 bases from J, the junction kept 6 bases outside the gene matches. DNA of the CDR3: TGTGCCAGCAGAACGAGCGGGAGCCATGAGCAGTTCTTC. Protein: CASRTSGSHEQFF.

The chain employs TRBV29-1 and TRBJ2-7; D gene ambiguous. V gave up 0 bases and J gave up 3 bases, with 6 bases separating them. Looked up from germline, CDR1 is SQVTM and CDR2 is ANQGSEA. The CDR3 runs to 12 residues. Here the CDR3 reads CSVEDPGYEQYF. The CDR3 DNA sequence: TGCAGCGTTGAAGATCCAGGCTACGAGCAGTACTTC.